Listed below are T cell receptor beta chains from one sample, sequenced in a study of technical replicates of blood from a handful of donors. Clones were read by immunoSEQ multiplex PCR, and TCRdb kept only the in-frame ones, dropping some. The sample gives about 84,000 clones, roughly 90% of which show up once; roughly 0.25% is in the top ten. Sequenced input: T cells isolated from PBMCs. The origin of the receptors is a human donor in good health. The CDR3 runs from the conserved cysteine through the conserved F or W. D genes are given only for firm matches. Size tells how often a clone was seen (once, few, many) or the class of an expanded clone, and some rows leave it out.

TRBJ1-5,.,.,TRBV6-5,TGTGCCAGCAAATCGGGGCAGGGGAATCAGCCCCAGCATTTT,CASKSGQGNQPQHF
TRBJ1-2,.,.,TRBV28,TGTGCCAGCAGCCCCTCTCTTTGGCAAGGGGAAAACTATGGCTACACCTTC,CASSPSLWQGENYGYTF
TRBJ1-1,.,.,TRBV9,TGTGCCAGCAGCGTAATGGAAAGGGGACTAGGCGAAGCTTTCTTT,CASSVMERGLGEAFF
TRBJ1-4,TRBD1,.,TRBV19,TGTGCCAGCCGGGACAGGGATGCCATGGCTGAAAAACTGTTTTTT,CASRDRDAMAEKLFF
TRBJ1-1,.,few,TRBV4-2,TGTGCCAGCAGCGATGGAGCGGAGAACACTGAAGCTTTCTTT,CASSDGAENTEAFF
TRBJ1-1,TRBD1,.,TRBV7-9,TGTGCCAGCAGCACAATGACAGGGGGCAACACTGAAGCTTTCTTT,CASSTMTGGNTEAFF
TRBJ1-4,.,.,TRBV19,TGTGCCAGTAGTATAGCCCTCGACATGTCGACTAATGAAAAACTGTTTTTT,CASSIALDMSTNEKLFF
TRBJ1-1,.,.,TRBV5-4,TGTGCCAGCAGTCAAAGGGGGGGAAACACTGAAGCTTTCTTT,CASSQRGGNTEAFF
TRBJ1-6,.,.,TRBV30,TGTGCCTGGAGTCACGGGGTTTCACCCCTCCACTTT,CAWSHGVSPLHF
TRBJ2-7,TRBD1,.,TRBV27,TGTGCCAGCGGGCTAAGACAGGGGCTCTACGAGCAGTACTTC,CASGLRQGLYEQYF
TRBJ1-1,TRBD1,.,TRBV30,TGTGCCTGGGACAGGGGGAAGGGCACTGAAGCTTTCTTT,CAWDRGKGTEAFF
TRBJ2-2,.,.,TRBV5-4,TGTGCCAGCAGCCCGACAGGGAACACCGGGGAGCTGTTTTTT,CASSPTGNTGELFF
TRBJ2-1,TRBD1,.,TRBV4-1,TGCGCCAGCAGCCAGGCGACAGGGCACGAGCAGTTCTTC,CASSQATGHEQFF
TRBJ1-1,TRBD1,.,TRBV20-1,TGCAGTGCACGGACAGGTCCCGAAGCTTTCTTT,CSARTGPEAFF
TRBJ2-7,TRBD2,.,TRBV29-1,TGCAGCGTTGGGGGGGGGACGGAGTACGAGCAGTACTTC,CSVGGGTEYEQYF
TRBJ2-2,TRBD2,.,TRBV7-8,TGTGCCAGCAGGAAAGCGGGGGGGAACACCGGGGAGCTGTTTTTT,CASRKAGGNTGELFF
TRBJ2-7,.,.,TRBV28,TGTGCCAGCACCCTCCTGCCGGACAGCTCCTACGAGCAGTACTTC,CASTLLPDSSYEQYF
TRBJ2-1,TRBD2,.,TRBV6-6,TGTGCCAGCAGTTACAGCGGGGGGGCCTACAATGAGCAGTTCTTC,CASSYSGGAYNEQFF
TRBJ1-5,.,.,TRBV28,TGTGCCAGCAGTTTATTCAGGTTGGAGGATCATAGCAATCAGCCCCAGCATTTT,CASSLFRLEDHSNQPQHF
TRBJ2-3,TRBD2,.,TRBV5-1,TGCGCCAGCAGCTTGGGAGCGGGGGGACTCTCAGATACGCAGTATTTT,CASSLGAGGLSDTQYF
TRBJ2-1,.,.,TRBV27,TGTGCCAGCCGTTATCAGGGGACCTCCTACAATGAGCAGTTCTTC,CASRYQGTSYNEQFF
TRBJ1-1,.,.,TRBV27,TGTGCCAGCAGTTTATCGAGGGGGGGCGTCGATGAGGCTTTCTTT,CASSLSRGGVDEAFF
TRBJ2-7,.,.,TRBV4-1,TGCGCCAGCAGCCACGCCGAGGGGGGGCGTCTATCCTACGAGCAGTACTTC,CASSHAEGGRLSYEQYF
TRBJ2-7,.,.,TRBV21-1,TGTGCCAGCAGCATCGCAACGGAGCAACTAGCCGGCTACGAGCAGTACTTC,CASSIATEQLAGYEQYF
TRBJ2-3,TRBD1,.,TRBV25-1,TGTGCCAGCAGTGAATTATTAGGACAGGGGTCCCACACAGATACGCAGTATTTT,CASSELLGQGSHTDTQYF
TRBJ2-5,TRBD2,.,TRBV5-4,TGTGCCAGCAGAAAACCGGGACTAGCGGAAGAGACCCAGTACTTC,CASRKPGLAEETQYF
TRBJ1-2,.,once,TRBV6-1,TGTGCCAGCAGTGGGAGGGTACCCTACGGCTACACCTTC,CASSGRVPYGYTF
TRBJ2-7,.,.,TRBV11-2,TGTGCCAGCAGTAGTCTCAGGGAAGAGTCCTACGAGCAGTACTTC,CASSSLREESYEQYF
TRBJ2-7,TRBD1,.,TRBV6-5,TGTGCCAGCAGTGCGGACAGGGTGGTCTACGAGCAGTACTTC,CASSADRVVYEQYF
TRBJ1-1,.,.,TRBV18,TGTGCCACCCGACACGAAATAGGGAACACTGAAGCTTTCTTT,CATRHEIGNTEAFF
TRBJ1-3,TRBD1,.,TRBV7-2,TGTGCCAGCAGCTTAGGGACAGGGTCTTCTGGAAACACCATATATTTT,CASSLGTGSSGNTIYF
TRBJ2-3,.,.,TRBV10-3,TGTGCCATCAGTGAGGCCACTAGCAGTAGCACAGATACGCAGTATTTT,CAISEATSSSTDTQYF
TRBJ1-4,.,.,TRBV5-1,TGCGCCAGCAGCTTGCTAAGTGAACCTAATGAAAAACTGTTTTTT,CASSLLSEPNEKLFF
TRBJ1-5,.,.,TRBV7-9,TGTGCCAGCAGCGGGGAGGGATATAGCAATCAGCCCCAGCATTTT,CASSGEGYSNQPQHF
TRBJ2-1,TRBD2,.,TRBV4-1,TGCGCCAGCAGCCAATCCCTAGCGGGAGATTTCTACAATGAGCAGTTCTTC,CASSQSLAGDFYNEQFF
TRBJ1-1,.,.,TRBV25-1,TGTGCCAGCAGTGAGACGCAACACGTGACAGGTTTGGCTTTCTTT,CASSETQHVTGLAFF
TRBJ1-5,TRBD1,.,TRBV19,TGTGCCACAAGCCCTTCAGGGGGTGGCAATCAGCCCCAGCATTTT,CATSPSGGGNQPQHF
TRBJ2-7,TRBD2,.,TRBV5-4,TGTGCCAGCAGCTTGCCCGGGGGGGCGAATGAGCAGTACTTC,CASSLPGGANEQYF
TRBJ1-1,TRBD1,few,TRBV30,TGTGCCTGGAGGGGACAGGGGAAAACTGAAGCTTTCTTT,CAWRGQGKTEAFF
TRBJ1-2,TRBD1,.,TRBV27,TGTGCCAGCAGTTTATCAGGGGGCGCCTTCTATGGCTACACCTTC,CASSLSGGAFYGYTF
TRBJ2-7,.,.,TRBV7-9,TGTGCCAGCAGCTTTCCCCCCGGTAACGAGCAGTACTTC,CASSFPPGNEQYF
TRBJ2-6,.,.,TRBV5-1,TGCGCCAGCAGACCGCTCCCGGGCTCTGGGGCCAACGTCCTGACTTTC,CASRPLPGSGANVLTF
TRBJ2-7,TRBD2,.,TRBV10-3,TGTGCCATCAGAGGACTAGCGGGAGTAGACGAGCAGTACTTC,CAIRGLAGVDEQYF
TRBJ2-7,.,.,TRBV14,TGTGCCAGCAGCCAGTTGACAGGAAACTACGAGCAGTACTTC,CASSQLTGNYEQYF
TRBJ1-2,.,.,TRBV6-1,TGTGCCAGCAGTGAAGCCCCGTCCTATGGCTACACCTTC,CASSEAPSYGYTF
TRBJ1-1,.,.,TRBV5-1,TGCGCCAGCAGCGGGAACGTAGGCCCGGGAACTGAAGCTTTCTTT,CASSGNVGPGTEAFF
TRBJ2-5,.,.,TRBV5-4,TGTGCCAGCAGCCCGATCCCGGGGGAGACCCAGTACTTC,CASSPIPGETQYF
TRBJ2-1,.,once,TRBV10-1,TGCGCCAGCAGTGAGGGAGTTGCATACAATGAGCAGTTCTTC,CASSEGVAYNEQFF
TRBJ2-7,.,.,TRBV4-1,TGCGCCAGCAGCCAAGCGACAGGCGCCTACGAGCAGTACTTC,CASSQATGAYEQYF
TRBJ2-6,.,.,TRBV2,TGTGCCAGCAGTGAGAGTGGGGCCAACGTCCTGACTTTC,CASSESGANVLTF
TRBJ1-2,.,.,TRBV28,TGTGCCAGCAGTCCGCCCGACAGAGGTCTAGGCTACACCTTC,CASSPPDRGLGYTF
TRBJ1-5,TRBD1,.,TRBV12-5,TGTGCTAGTGGTTCCAGTTGGTTTCGGGGACTTACCGGGACAGGGCCTCAGCCCCAGCATTTT,CASGSSWFRGLTGTGPQPQHF
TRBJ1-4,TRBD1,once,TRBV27,TGTGCCAGCAGTTCTGGGACAGGGACCGTCACCCATGAAAAACTGTTTTTT,CASSSGTGTVTHEKLFF
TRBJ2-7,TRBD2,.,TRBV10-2,TGCGCCAGCAGTCTCGAGGGACTAGCTTCCTACGAGCAGTACTTC,CASSLEGLASYEQYF
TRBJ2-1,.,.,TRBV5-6,TGTGCCAGCAGCCATTTTGGTAGCCGATCCTACAATGAGCAGTTCTTC,CASSHFGSRSYNEQFF
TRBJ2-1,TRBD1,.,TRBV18,TGTGCCAGCTCACCACCAGGGGCCGGGACAGGGGGCAATGAGCAGTTCTTC,CASSPPGAGTGGNEQFF